The T cell receptor beta chain under discussion was sequenced for a study of T-cell memory formation after mild COVID-19. Overall study results and limits: Later expanders leaned CD4+, whereas day 15 to 85 contracting clones were balanced CD4/CD8. Contracting clones localized mainly to CM and EM when CD4+ and mainly to EMRA when CD8+.

The CDR3 is 17 amino acids. V lost 3 bases to trimming and J lost 0 bases, with 15 bases between them. CDR1 KGHDR and CDR2 SFDVKD come from the germline V gene. A 5'RACE reaction primed in the constant segment made cDNA libraries of TCR alpha and TCR beta, and these carried sample barcodes and UMIs. TCRdb independently ran MiXCR on the 5' RACE reads; one entry per CDR3 protein. Of approximately 190,000 distinct CDR3 sequences listed, 18% were seen once; the top ten hold roughly 2.3%. Only a few counts were recorded for this clonotype. The target antigen is unknown. The source of this sequence is an adult woman who had mild COVID-19 (a few samples of this study predate the infection). Cell type and time point are not known. The sample comprised PBMCs or a T cell subset sorted from them (not recorded which). The chain links TRBV24-1 to TRBJ2-3, with a tentative D call TRBD2 (7 bases). CDR3 bases: TGTGCCACCAGTGATGCCGCGGCGGGGGCTAGCACAGATACGCAGTATTTT. This encodes CATSDAAAGASTDTQYF.